A selection of T cell receptor beta chains follows, all from one sample in a study of blood T cell repertoires in COVID-19. Data came from immunoSEQ multiplex PCR; TCRdb stores just in-frame clones and leaves some out. The table shows roughly 190,000 clones, with roughly four fifths occurring only once. Specimen: peripheral blood. The receptor source for this set is a man aged 30 to 39 with active or convalescent COVID-19. CDR3s include the opening cysteine and the closing phenylalanine or tryptophan. The D gene is left open where the match is weak. Clone size is given for some rows only: seen once, a few or many times, or a class if the clone is expanded.

size: NA; J: TRBJ2-2; V: TRBV7-9; D: NA; DNA: TGTGCCAGCAGCTTCCCCGAAGCAAATGACAGAGCGAACACCGGGGAGCTGTTTTTT; CDR3: CASSFPEANDRANTGELFF
size: NA; J: TRBJ1-3; V: TRBV9; D: NA; DNA: TGTGCCAGCAGCGCCCGGGACAAGAGCTCTGGAAACACCATATATTTT; CDR3: CASSARDKSSGNTIYF
size: NA; J: TRBJ2-2; V: TRBV2; D: TRBD1; DNA: TGTGCCAGCAGTGATCGTCCGACAGGGGGCTTTAGCACCGGGGAGCTGTTTTTT; CDR3: CASSDRPTGGFSTGELFF
size: NA; J: TRBJ1-1; V: TRBV7-6; D: TRBD1; DNA: TGTGCCAGCACCCAGCAGGGACAGGGGACTGAAGCTTTCTTT; CDR3: CASTQQGQGTEAFF
size: once; J: TRBJ1-6; V: TRBV4-1; D: NA; DNA: TGCGCCAGCAGCCTAGAGCGGGAGCCTAATTCACCCCTCCACTTT; CDR3: CASSLEREPNSPLHF
size: NA; J: TRBJ1-4; V: TRBV10-3; D: NA; DNA: TGTGCCATCAGTGAGAGAAGGGGTCGGGAAAAACTGTTTTTT; CDR3: CAISERRGREKLFF
size: many; J: TRBJ2-3; V: TRBV27; D: NA; DNA: TGTGCCAGCAGTTTATGGGGGGGGGCAGGCGATACGCAGTATTTT; CDR3: CASSLWGGAGDTQYF
size: NA; J: TRBJ2-2; V: TRBV2; D: TRBD1; DNA: TGTGCCAGCAGTGAACAGGGGGCGGACACCGGGGAGCTGTTTTTT; CDR3: CASSEQGADTGELFF
size: NA; J: TRBJ2-2; V: TRBV18; D: NA; DNA: TGTGCCAGCTCACCAAAATATGAAGGAGGGGGCGACACCGGGGAGCTGTTTTTT; CDR3: CASSPKYEGGGDTGELFF
size: NA; J: TRBJ1-4; V: TRBV2; D: TRBD1; DNA: TGTGCCAGCCGGACAGGCCGAGCAACTAATGAAAAACTGTTTTTT; CDR3: CASRTGRATNEKLFF
size: NA; J: TRBJ2-7; V: TRBV29-1; D: TRBD1; DNA: TGCAGCGTGGATCGGACAGGGGGGTCTCAGGAGCAGTACTTC; CDR3: CSVDRTGGSQEQYF
size: NA; J: TRBJ1-5; V: TRBV18; D: NA; DNA: TGTGCCAGCTCACCGGGGCAGGGGCCCGAAGGTAGGGATCAGCCCCAGCATTTT; CDR3: CASSPGQGPEGRDQPQHF
size: NA; J: TRBJ1-6; V: TRBV28; D: NA; DNA: TGTGCCAGCAGTTTACCGCAGGGGAAGAGGAATTCACCCCTCCACTTT; CDR3: CASSLPQGKRNSPLHF
size: NA; J: TRBJ1-2; V: TRBV7-9; D: NA; DNA: TGTGCCAGCAGCCGCGGAGGGGAATATGGCTACACCTTC; CDR3: CASSRGGEYGYTF
size: NA; J: TRBJ2-7; V: TRBV6-5; D: TRBD1; DNA: TGTGCCAGCAGTTACTCGGGGACAGGGGTCGACGAGCAGTACTTC; CDR3: CASSYSGTGVDEQYF
size: NA; J: TRBJ1-1; V: TRBV6-5; D: TRBD1; DNA: TGTGCCAGCAGTTACGGACAGGGATGGACTGAAGCTTTCTTT; CDR3: CASSYGQGWTEAFF
size: NA; J: TRBJ1-6; V: TRBV6-5; D: TRBD1; DNA: TGTGCCAGCAGAGACAGGGGATCACCCCTCCACTTT; CDR3: CASRDRGSPLHF
size: NA; J: TRBJ1-1; V: TRBV7-9; D: NA; DNA: TGTGCCAGCAGCCGAGGCGGGGAACGGGCTGAAGCTTTCTTT; CDR3: CASSRGGERAEAFF
size: NA; J: TRBJ2-1; V: TRBV14; D: NA; DNA: TGTGCCAGCAGCCTTAGGGGCAATGAGCAGTTCTTC; CDR3: CASSLRGNEQFF
size: NA; J: TRBJ1-2; V: TRBV28; D: TRBD1; DNA: TGTGCCAGCAGTAATACAGGGGGAAGCTATGGCTACACCTTC; CDR3: CASSNTGGSYGYTF
size: once; J: TRBJ2-1; V: TRBV28; D: TRBD1; DNA: TGTGCCAGCAGTTTATGGGCAGGGGGCGCCCACAATGAGCAGTTCTTC; CDR3: CASSLWAGGAHNEQFF
size: NA; J: TRBJ1-6; V: TRBV4-2; D: NA; DNA: TGTGCCAGCAGCCAAGCTAGGTCCCTTAATTCACCCCTCCACTTT; CDR3: CASSQARSLNSPLHF
size: NA; J: TRBJ1-2; V: TRBV27; D: TRBD1; DNA: TGTGCCAGCAGTTTAGGGACAGGGGGCGCCTATGGCTACACCTTC; CDR3: CASSLGTGGAYGYTF
size: NA; J: TRBJ1-1; V: TRBV18; D: NA; DNA: TGTGCCAGCTCCCCCAGGAGGGGTGGCACTGAAGCTTTCTTT; CDR3: CASSPRRGGTEAFF
size: NA; J: TRBJ2-2; V: TRBV10-3; D: NA; DNA: TGTGCCATCGGAAGTGTACAGCAGTTGAACACCGGGGAGCTGTTTTTT; CDR3: CAIGSVQQLNTGELFF
size: NA; J: TRBJ1-5; V: TRBV27; D: NA; DNA: TGTGCCAGCTCCCCTCTGAGTAATCAGCCCCAGCATTTT; CDR3: CASSPLSNQPQHF
size: NA; J: TRBJ2-7; V: TRBV7-6; D: TRBD2; DNA: TGTGCCAGCAGCTCCAGCGGGGGGACCTACGAGCAGTACTTC; CDR3: CASSSSGGTYEQYF
size: once; J: TRBJ1-2; V: TRBV14; D: TRBD1; DNA: TGTGCCAGCAGCCAAGTTCTTGGGACAGGGGTAAACTATGGCTACACCTTC; CDR3: CASSQVLGTGVNYGYTF
size: NA; J: TRBJ1-1; V: TRBV6-5; D: NA; DNA: TGTGCCAGCACATTTAACGGGAACACTGAAGCTTTCTTT; CDR3: CASTFNGNTEAFF
size: NA; J: TRBJ2-5; V: TRBV7-2; D: NA; DNA: TGTGCCAGCAGCTTAGGCGCGGGGCGAGGGGAGACCCAGTACTTC; CDR3: CASSLGAGRGETQYF
size: NA; J: TRBJ1-3; V: TRBV5-6; D: NA; DNA: TGTGCCAGCAGCTTGGCGGGCTCTGGAAACACCATATATTTT; CDR3: CASSLAGSGNTIYF
size: NA; J: TRBJ1-3; V: TRBV2; D: TRBD1; DNA: TGTGCCAGCAGTGTGGGACAGGTCTCTGGAAACACCATATATTTT; CDR3: CASSVGQVSGNTIYF
size: NA; J: TRBJ2-3; V: TRBV4-1; D: NA; DNA: TGCGCCAGCAGCCGGGGCGTTTCTAGCACAGATACGCAGTATTTT; CDR3: CASSRGVSSTDTQYF
size: NA; J: TRBJ1-2; V: TRBV11-3; D: NA; DNA: TGTGCCAGCAGCTTACAAGGGGATGGCTACACCTTC; CDR3: CASSLQGDGYTF
size: NA; J: TRBJ2-1; V: TRBV9; D: NA; DNA: TGTGCCAGCAGCGTTGGGCAGTTCTACAATGAGCAGTTCTTC; CDR3: CASSVGQFYNEQFF
size: NA; J: TRBJ2-1; V: TRBV12-5; D: NA; DNA: TGTGCTAGTGGTTTTTTTGGGGGCCAGGGTTTCCACAATGAGCAGTTCTTC; CDR3: CASGFFGGQGFHNEQFF
size: NA; J: TRBJ1-2; V: TRBV18; D: NA; DNA: TGTGCCAGCTCACCATGGAGGCCGGCGTTTGAAAGTTTGGGCTACACCTTC; CDR3: CASSPWRPAFESLGYTF
size: NA; J: TRBJ2-5; V: TRBV19; D: NA; DNA: TGTGCCAGTAGTATTAACCTCCGGGAGACCCAGTACTTC; CDR3: CASSINLRETQYF
size: NA; J: TRBJ1-4; V: TRBV11-2; D: NA; DNA: TGTGCCAGCAGCTTAATCGGGCTAGGGGAGGGTGAAAAACTGTTTTTT; CDR3: CASSLIGLGEGEKLFF
size: NA; J: TRBJ1-2; V: TRBV9; D: NA; DNA: TGTGCCAGCAGCGCCGAGGGGGGGGCGCAGGGCTACACCTTC; CDR3: CASSAEGGAQGYTF